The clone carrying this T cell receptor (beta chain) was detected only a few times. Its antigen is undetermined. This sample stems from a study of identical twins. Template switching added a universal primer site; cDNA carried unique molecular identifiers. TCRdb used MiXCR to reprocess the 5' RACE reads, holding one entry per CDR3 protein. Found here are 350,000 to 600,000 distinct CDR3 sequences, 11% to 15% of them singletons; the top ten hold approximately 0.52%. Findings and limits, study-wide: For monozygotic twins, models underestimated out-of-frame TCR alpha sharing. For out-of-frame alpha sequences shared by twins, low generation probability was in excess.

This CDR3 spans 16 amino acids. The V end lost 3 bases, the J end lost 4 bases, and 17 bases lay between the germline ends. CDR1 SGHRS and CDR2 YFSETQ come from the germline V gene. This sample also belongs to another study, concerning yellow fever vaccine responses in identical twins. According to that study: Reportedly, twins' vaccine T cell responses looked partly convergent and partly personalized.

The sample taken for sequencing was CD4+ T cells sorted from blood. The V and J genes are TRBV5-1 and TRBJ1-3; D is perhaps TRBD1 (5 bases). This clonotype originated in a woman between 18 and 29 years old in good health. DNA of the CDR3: TGCGCCAGCAGCTCCCGACCGGCCGGGGACGGAAACACCATATATTTT. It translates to CASSSRPAGDGNTIYF.